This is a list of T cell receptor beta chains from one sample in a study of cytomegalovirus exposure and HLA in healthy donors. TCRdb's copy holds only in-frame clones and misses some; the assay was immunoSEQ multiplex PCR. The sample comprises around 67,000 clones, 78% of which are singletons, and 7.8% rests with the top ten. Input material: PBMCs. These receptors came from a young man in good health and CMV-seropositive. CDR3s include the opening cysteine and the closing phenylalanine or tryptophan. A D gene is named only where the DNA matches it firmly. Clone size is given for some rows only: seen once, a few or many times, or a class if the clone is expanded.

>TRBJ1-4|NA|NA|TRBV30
TGTGCCTGGAGTGTACCGGGGGTGGATGAAAAACTGTTTTTT
CAWSVPGVDEKLFF
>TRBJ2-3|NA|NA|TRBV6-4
TGTGCCAGCAGTCCCCTCGGGGAAGGAAACACAGATACGCAGTATTTT
CASSPLGEGNTDTQYF
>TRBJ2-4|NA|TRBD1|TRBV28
TGTGCCAGCAGTTTAACAGGGGGGAACATTCAGTACTTC
CASSLTGGNIQYF
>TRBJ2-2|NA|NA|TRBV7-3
TGTGCCAGCAGCTACGCAGGGAACGGGGAGCTGTTTTTT
CASSYAGNGELFF
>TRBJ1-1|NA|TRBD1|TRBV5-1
TGCGCCAGCAGCCTCCAGACAGGGACTAACACTGAAGCTTTCTTT
CASSLQTGTNTEAFF
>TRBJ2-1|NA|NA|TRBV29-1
TGCAGCGGGAGGGACGGTAACAATGAGCAGTTCTTC
CSGRDGNNEQFF
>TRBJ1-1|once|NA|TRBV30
TGTGCCTGGAGTGTAACAGAAAACACTGAAGCTTTCTTT
CAWSVTENTEAFF
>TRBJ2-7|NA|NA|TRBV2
TGTGCCAGCAGTGATGGGCTCCACTACGAGCAGTACTTC
CASSDGLHYEQYF
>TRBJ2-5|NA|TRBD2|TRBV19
TGTGCCAGTAGTTCGGGACTAGCGGGGGAGACCCAGTACTTC
CASSSGLAGETQYF
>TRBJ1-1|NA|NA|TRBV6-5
TGTGCCAGCAGTTTTCCCGAGGGCACTGAAGCTTTCTTT
CASSFPEGTEAFF
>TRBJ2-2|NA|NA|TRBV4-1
TGCGCCAGCAGCCAAGACCCGGGAGCGAACACCGGGGAGCTGTTTTTT
CASSQDPGANTGELFF
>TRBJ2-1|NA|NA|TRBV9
TGTGCCAGCAGCGTAGCTTCCGGGATGGGGGGGGCTACTCTCAATGAGCAGTTCTTC
CASSVASGMGGATLNEQFF
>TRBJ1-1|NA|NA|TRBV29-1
TGCAGCGTTTCCTTGACAGAGAACACTGAAGCTTTCTTT
CSVSLTENTEAFF
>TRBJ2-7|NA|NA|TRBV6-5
TGTGCCAGCAGTTACGCCTTTCAAAGCGACGAGCAGTACTTC
CASSYAFQSDEQYF
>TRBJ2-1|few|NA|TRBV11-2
TGTGCCAGCAGACCGGGAGACTACAATGAGCAGTTCTTC
CASRPGDYNEQFF
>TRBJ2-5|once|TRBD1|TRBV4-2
TGTGCCAGCAGCCAAGTTTTGGGACAGGGGGCGGAAGAGACCCAGTACTTC
CASSQVLGQGAEETQYF
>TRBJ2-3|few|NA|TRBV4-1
TGCGCCAGCAGCCAATCTCCTAGCGCCCTAAGCACAGATACGCAGTATTTT
CASSQSPSALSTDTQYF
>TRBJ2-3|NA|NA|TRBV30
TGTGCCTGGAGCGGGTTTCCCAACACAGATACGCAGTATTTT
CAWSGFPNTDTQYF
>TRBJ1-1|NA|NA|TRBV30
TGTGCCTGGAAGAGGAACACTGAAGCTTTCTTT
CAWKRNTEAFF
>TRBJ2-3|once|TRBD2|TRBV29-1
TGCAGCGTTGAAGCGGGAGGGACAGATACGCAGTATTTT
CSVEAGGTDTQYF
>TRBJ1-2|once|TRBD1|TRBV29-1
TGCAGCGTTAGTCCCGGGACAGGTCCCTATGGCTACACCTTC
CSVSPGTGPYGYTF
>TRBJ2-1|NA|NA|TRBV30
TGTGCCTGGGGGCGGGACAATGAGCAGTTCTTC
CAWGRDNEQFF
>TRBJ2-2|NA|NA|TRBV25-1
TGTGCCAGCAGTATGGGGGGCACCGGGGAGCTGTTTTTT
CASSMGGTGELFF
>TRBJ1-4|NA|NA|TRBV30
TGTGCCTGGAGTCCCGGGACACCTAATGAAAAGCTGTTTTTT
CAWSPGTPNEKLFF
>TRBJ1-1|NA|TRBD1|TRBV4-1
TGCGCCAGCAGCCAGGACAGGGTTATGGCTTTCTTT
CASSQDRVMAFF
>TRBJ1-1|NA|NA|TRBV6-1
TGTGCCACCACCAGGGTCACTGAAGCTTTCTTT
CATTRVTEAFF
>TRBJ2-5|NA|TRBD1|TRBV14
TGTGCCAGCAGCCAAGCCAGGGGGCGAGAGACCCAGTACTTC
CASSQARGRETQYF
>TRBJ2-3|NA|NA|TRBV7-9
TGTGCCAGCAGCCCTCTGGCAACAGATACGCAGTATTTT
CASSPLATDTQYF
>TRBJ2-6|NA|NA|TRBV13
TGTGCCAGCAGCTACAGGGACTCTGGGGCCAACGTCCTGACTTTC
CASSYRDSGANVLTF
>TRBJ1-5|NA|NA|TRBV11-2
TGTGCCAGCAGCCCGGGATCGTATAGCAATCAGCCCCAGCATTTT
CASSPGSYSNQPQHF
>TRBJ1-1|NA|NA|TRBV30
TGTGCCTGGAGGCCTACAGGGATGAACACTGAAGCTTTCTTT
CAWRPTGMNTEAFF
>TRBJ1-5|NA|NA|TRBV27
TGTGCCAGCAGCGTCGTAAATAATCAGCCCCAGCATTTT
CASSVVNNQPQHF
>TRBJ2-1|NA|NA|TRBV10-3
TGTGCCATCAGTGAGCGGGTCAATGAGCAGTTCTTC
CAISERVNEQFF
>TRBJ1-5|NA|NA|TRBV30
TGTGCCTTATCATTCCAGGGAAGTCAGCCCCAGCATTTT
CALSFQGSQPQHF
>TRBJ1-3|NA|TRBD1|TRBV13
TGTGCCAGCAGCCGGGACAGGGTGGGTGGAAACACCATATATTTT
CASSRDRVGGNTIYF
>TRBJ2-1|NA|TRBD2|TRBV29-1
TGCAGCGTTGAAATATGGGACACCGGACTAGCGGGAAAAAATGACAATGAGCAGTTCTTC
CSVEIWDTGLAGKNDNEQFF
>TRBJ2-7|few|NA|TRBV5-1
TGCGCCAGCAGCCACGATCGGGTCGAGCAGTACTTC
CASSHDRVEQYF
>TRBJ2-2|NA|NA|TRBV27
TGTGCCAGCAAACTGCAGGGGCCCGGGGAGCTGTTTTTT
CASKLQGPGELFF
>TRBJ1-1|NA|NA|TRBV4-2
TGTGCCAGCAGCCAAGAGGGGGGGGCAGTCACTGAAGCTTTCTTT
CASSQEGGAVTEAFF
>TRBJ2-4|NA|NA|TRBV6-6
TGTGCCAGCTCCCCCATCGGAGGGAGCATTCAGTACTTC
CASSPIGGSIQYF
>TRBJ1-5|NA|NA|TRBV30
TGTGCCTGGAGTGTTCCGGGAGATGATGGCAATCAGCCCCAGCATTTT
CAWSVPGDDGNQPQHF
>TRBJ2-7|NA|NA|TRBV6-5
TGTGCCAGCAGTCCTTCCCCTGGGCGGGCGGAGCAGTACTTC
CASSPSPGRAEQYF
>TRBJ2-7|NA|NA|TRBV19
TGTGCCAGTAGTATACCAGGGATACACTACGAGCAGTACTTC
CASSIPGIHYEQYF